This TCR beta chain was identified during a study of T cells in Graves' hyperthyroidism and ophthalmopathy. V trimming: 6 bases; J trimming: 4 bases; junction bases outside the gene matches: 2. CDR3 length: 14 residues. Looked up from germline, CDR1 is MDHEN and CDR2 is SYDVKM. In its sample, this clonotype was seen many times. The CDR3 regions of TCR beta were amplified from RNA transcripts. HTBI primers drove first-round RT-PCR of the TCR CDR3. Using its own MiXCR run on the multiplex PCR reads, TCRdb lists one record per CDR3 protein. Altogether some 560,000 distinct CDR3 sequences are present, 12% to 15% being singletons, with the ten largest covering 11% to 15%. Clinical symptoms, serum thyroxine and TRAb, thyroid ultrasound and orbital computed tomography together formed the diagnostic basis.

Sequenced: blood. The chain recombines TRBV28 with TRBJ1-5, with TRBD1 matching over 11 bases. The receptor was derived from a woman in her thirties or forties with Graves' hyperthyroidism. The CDR3 is CASSGQGANQPQHF. The DNA for the CDR3 is TGTGCCAGCAGCGGACAGGGGGCGAATCAGCCCCAGCATTTT. Full variable domain (rest looked up from reference TRBV28 and TRBJ1-5): DVKVTQSSRYLVKRTGEKVFLECVQDMDHENMFWYRQDPGLGLRLIYFSYDVKMKEKGDIPEGYSVSREKKERFSLILESASTNQTSMYLCASSGQGANQPQHFGDGTRLSIL.